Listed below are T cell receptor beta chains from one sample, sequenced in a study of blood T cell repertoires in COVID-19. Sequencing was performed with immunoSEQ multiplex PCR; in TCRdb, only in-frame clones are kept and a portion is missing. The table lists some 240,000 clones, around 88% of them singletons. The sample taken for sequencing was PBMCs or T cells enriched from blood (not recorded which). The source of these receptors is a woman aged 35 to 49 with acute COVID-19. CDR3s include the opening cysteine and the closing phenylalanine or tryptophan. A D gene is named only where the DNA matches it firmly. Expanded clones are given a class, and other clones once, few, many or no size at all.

CDR3nt: TGTGCCAGCAGCGGGGCCCTGGTTGGTAGCGGGAGGGGAGAGACCCAGTACTTC; CDR3aa: CASSGALVGSGRGETQYF; j_gene: TRBJ2-5; abundance: once; v_gene: TRBV5-5; d_gene: TRBD2
CDR3nt: TGTGCCAGCAGTATGAACACCGGGGAGCTGTTTTTT; CDR3aa: CASSMNTGELFF; j_gene: TRBJ2-2; abundance: .; v_gene: TRBV11-3; d_gene: .
CDR3nt: TGTGCCAGCAGCCACGGGGAGACCCAGTACTTC; CDR3aa: CASSHGETQYF; j_gene: TRBJ2-5; abundance: .; v_gene: TRBV3-1/TRBV3-2; d_gene: .
CDR3nt: TGTGCCAGCAGCACTAGGACAGGGGGGAACACTGAAGCTTTCTTT; CDR3aa: CASSTRTGGNTEAFF; j_gene: TRBJ1-1; abundance: .; v_gene: TRBV21-1; d_gene: .
CDR3nt: TGTGCCAGCAGCTTGGTAACTAGCGGGAGGACCTACGAGCAGTACTTC; CDR3aa: CASSLVTSGRTYEQYF; j_gene: TRBJ2-7; abundance: .; v_gene: TRBV7-2; d_gene: TRBD2
CDR3nt: TGTGCCAGCAGTGCCTTCCCCGGGACAGATAACGAGCAGTACTTC; CDR3aa: CASSAFPGTDNEQYF; j_gene: TRBJ2-7; abundance: .; v_gene: TRBV9; d_gene: TRBD1
CDR3nt: TGTGCCAGCAGTTACGGCGGAACAATGAACACTGAAGCTTTCTTT; CDR3aa: CASSYGGTMNTEAFF; j_gene: TRBJ1-1; abundance: .; v_gene: TRBV6-5; d_gene: .
CDR3nt: TGTGCCAGCAGGGTTACAGGGGGCTCTGGGGCCAACGTCCTGACTTTC; CDR3aa: CASRVTGGSGANVLTF; j_gene: TRBJ2-6; abundance: .; v_gene: TRBV7-9; d_gene: TRBD1
CDR3nt: TGTGCCAGCAGGACAGACAGGGCCAATTCACCCCTCCACTTT; CDR3aa: CASRTDRANSPLHF; j_gene: TRBJ1-6; abundance: .; v_gene: TRBV25-1; d_gene: TRBD1
CDR3nt: TGTGCCAGTAGTAGCGCGCGAGGCAGGGGCTACGAGCAGTACTTC; CDR3aa: CASSSARGRGYEQYF; j_gene: TRBJ2-7; abundance: .; v_gene: TRBV19; d_gene: .
CDR3nt: TGTGCCAGTAGTCCCGGGACAGGGACCTACGAGCAGTACTTC; CDR3aa: CASSPGTGTYEQYF; j_gene: TRBJ2-7; abundance: .; v_gene: TRBV19; d_gene: TRBD1
CDR3nt: TGTGCCAGCTCACCATCTTCCTCTCTAGCCAAAAACATTCAGTACTTC; CDR3aa: CASSPSSSLAKNIQYF; j_gene: TRBJ2-4; abundance: .; v_gene: TRBV18; d_gene: .
CDR3nt: TGTGCCAGCAGCTTCATTCAGGGTCCCCAGCATTTT; CDR3aa: CASSFIQGPQHF; j_gene: TRBJ1-5; abundance: .; v_gene: TRBV11-2; d_gene: .
CDR3nt: TGTGCCAGCATCCTGACAGGAAGGGAATTGGAGGAGCTGTTTTTT; CDR3aa: CASILTGRELEELFF; j_gene: TRBJ2-2; abundance: once; v_gene: TRBV7-9; d_gene: .
CDR3nt: TGTGCCAGCAGCCGCATAACAGGGGGGTCGAACTATGGCTACACCTTC; CDR3aa: CASSRITGGSNYGYTF; j_gene: TRBJ1-2; abundance: .; v_gene: TRBV27; d_gene: TRBD1
CDR3nt: TGTGCCAGCAGTTACCGCGGGAGGGCCTACGAGCAGTACTTC; CDR3aa: CASSYRGRAYEQYF; j_gene: TRBJ2-7; abundance: .; v_gene: TRBV6-6; d_gene: TRBD2
CDR3nt: TGTGCCACCAGCAGAGATCCCGTTAGGACAGGGGACGAGCAGTACTTC; CDR3aa: CATSRDPVRTGDEQYF; j_gene: TRBJ2-7; abundance: .; v_gene: TRBV15; d_gene: TRBD1
CDR3nt: TGTGCCAGCAGTTTATTCGGAGGGGGCTCGGTTGAGACCCAGTACTTC; CDR3aa: CASSLFGGGSVETQYF; j_gene: TRBJ2-5; abundance: .; v_gene: TRBV27; d_gene: .